This T cell receptor (beta chain) originates from a study of beta chain features in type 1 diabetes. The investigators reverse transcribed all of the isolated RNA, so they sequenced expressed TCRB transcripts. TCRdb's copy holds only in-frame clones and misses some; the assay was immunoSEQ multiplex PCR. In the table there are fewer than 900,000 clones, under 20% of which are singletons. In total, each donor contributed a single heparinised blood draw that averaged around 0.12 L. Isolation of CD4+ naive, central memory, regulatory and stem cell-like memory cells was achieved by sorting via CD45RO/CCR7/CD25/CD127/CD95/CD27. This clone was seen a handful of times. Per the germline V gene, CDR1 is SGHKS and CDR2 is YYEKEE (reference sequence). CDR3 length equals 14 residues. The junction had 3 bases not matched to a gene; V was cut back by 0 bases and J by 5 bases.

The material sequenced was naive CD4+ T cells from blood. This sequence was found in a young woman in good health. This chain links TRBV5-5 with TRBJ2-5; 8 bases align to TRBD1. CDR3 sequence reads: CASSLVRGLETQYF. CDR3 nucleotides: TGTGCCAGCAGCTTGGTCAGGGGGCTTGAGACCCAGTACTTC.